The 27 T cell receptor beta chains listed next were all sequenced from one sample in a study of siplizumab effects on memory and regulatory T cells. The table came from immunoSEQ multiplex PCR; TCRdb's copy has only in-frame clones and leaves some out. This sample has under 95,000 clones, with nearly 95% found just once. The material sequenced was non-Treg CD4+ T cells sorted from blood. The receptors here all came from a human donor in good health.

V usage is TRBV6-5 and J usage is TRBJ1-2; D gene uncertain. In germline, CDR1 is MNHEY, CDR2 SVGAGI. V was trimmed by 6 bases and J by 4 bases, leaving 9 bases between them. The CDR3 is made up of 12 amino acids. CDR3 bases: TGTGCCAGCAGGGCTTCGGTCTATGGCTACACCTTC. Its translation: CASRASVYGYTF.

This clone appeared a single time. The rearrangement links TRBV5-4 to TRBJ1-1; 7 nucleotides match TRBD1. V was pared by 4 bases and J by 4 bases, with 7 bases of the junction left unmatched. Germline V CDR1 and CDR2: SGHNT, YYREEE (reference sequence). The CDR3 extends over 14 amino acids. CDR3 sequence reads: CASSPQGGSTEAFF. CDR3 nucleotides: TGTGCCAGCAGCCCGCAGGGGGGGAGCACTGAAGCTTTCTTT.

In this sample, this clone turned up a few times. This sequence joins TRBV9 and TRBJ1-5; D gene unclear. From germline, CDR1 is SGDLS and CDR2 YYNGEE. The V end lost 4 bases, the J end lost 4 bases, and 9 bases lay between the germline ends. The CDR3 has 13 amino acids. CDR3 sequence reads: CASSPRGNQPQHF. CDR3 bases: TGTGCCAGCAGCCCTCGGGGTAATCAGCCCCAGCATTTT.

The chain couples TRBV28 to TRBJ2-7; D might be TRBD1 or TRBD2, each matching 5 bases. Germline V gene sequence: CDR1 MDHEN, CDR2 SYDVKM. This CDR3 has 15 residues. Trimming pared 5 bases from V and 0 bases from J, leaving 14 bases between. CDR3 protein: CASSPQGTGSYEQYF. The CDR3 DNA reads as TGTGCCAGCAGTCCCCAAGGGACCGGCTCCTACGAGCAGTACTTC.

This clone is a singleton in its sample. The chain links TRBV28 to TRBJ2-7; TRBD2 matches at 7 bases. Germline lookup yields CDR1 MDHEN and CDR2 SYDVKM. V was pared by 3 bases and J by 7 bases, with 3 bases of the junction left unmatched. This CDR3 region has 12 residues. This CDR3 reads CASSLGGAEQYF. The CDR3 DNA reads TGTGCCAGCAGTTTGGGAGGGGCGGAGCAGTACTTC.

V gene TRBV6-1 combines with J gene TRBJ1-1, with D possibly TRBD1 on 6 matching bases. Trimming removed 7 bases at V and 4 bases at J, with 13 bases between. Germline V gene data show CDR1 as MNHNS and CDR2 as SASEGT. The CDR3 runs 13 residues. The CDR3 protein is CASKRTDPTEAFF. CDR3 DNA sequence: TGTGCCAGCAAGCGGACAGACCCCACTGAAGCTTTCTTT.

The gene calls are TRBV11-2 and TRBJ1-3, with D unresolved. Germline assignment: CDR1 SGHAT and CDR2 FQNNGV. Trimming pared 5 bases from V and 1 base from J, leaving 6 bases between. CDR3 length: 13 amino acids. CDR3 sequence (DNA): TGTGCCAGCAGCGGCCGGTCTGGAAACACCATATATTTT. Protein sequence: CASSGRSGNTIYF. The complete variable domain, with remaining parts taken from reference TRBV11-2 and TRBJ1-3, reads EAGVAQSPRYKIIEKRQSVAFWCNPISGHATLYWYQQILGQGPKLLIQFQNNGVVDDSQLPKDRFSAERLKGVDSTLKIQPAKLEDSAVYLCASSGRSGNTIYFGEGSWLTVV.

The V and J genes are TRBV5-1 and TRBJ2-5; the match to TRBD2 covers 7 bases. Trimming removed 0 bases from V and 3 bases from J; junction bases left unmatched: 5. CDR1 is SGHRS and CDR2 is YFSETQ in the germline V gene. This CDR3 is built from 15 residues. CDR3 protein: CASSLDLAEKETQYF. In nucleotides, the CDR3 is TGCGCCAGCAGCTTGGACCTAGCGGAAAAAGAGACCCAGTACTTC. Looking up the rest from reference TRBV5-1 and TRBJ2-5 gives the full variable domain: KAGVTQTPRYLIKTRGQQVTLSCSPISGHRSVSWYQQTPGQGLQFLFEYFSETQRNKGNFPGRFSGRQFSNSRSEMNVSTLELGDSALYLCASSLDLAEKETQYFGPGTRLLVL.

This clone has only a few counts. The chain joins TRBV5-1 to TRBJ2-7; D unclear. This CDR3 has 14 residues. Trimming shortened V by 4 bases and J by 7 bases, and 18 bases separated the two germline ends. CDR1 and CDR2 (germline): SGHRS, YFSETQ. The DNA of the CDR3 is TGCGCCAGCAGCAACCCGGGCCAAACTGGGGAGCAGTACTTC. Translating it yields CASSNPGQTGEQYF.

With respect to this clone: The germline gene is not matched at one end of the junction; a read error may be the cause. Distinct nucleotide sequences in the sample also encode this CDR3. V and J are TRBV7-8 and TRBJ2-3, with 10 nucleotides matching TRBD1. The CDR3 contains 17 residues. Germline loops: CDR1 SGHVS, CDR2 FQNEAQ. The CDR3 nucleotides read TGTGCCAGCAGAACGGACAGGGGGGGCTCCTTCGGGGATACGCAATATTTT. Protein: CASRTDRGGSFGDTQYF.

The chain recombines TRBV5-4 with TRBJ1-2, with D possibly TRBD1 on 6 matching bases. Germline CDR1 and CDR2: SGHNT and YYREEE (reference sequence). V was shortened by 6 bases and J by 2 bases, with 17 bases between the two germline ends. There are 15 residues in the CDR3. The CDR3 DNA follows: TGTGCCAGCATGAATCCGGGACAAATGAACTATGGCTACACCTTC. It specifies CASMNPGQMNYGYTF.

The rearrangement joins TRBV6-5 to TRBJ1-1; 8 nucleotides match TRBD1. V dropped 7 bases and J dropped 4; count of bases not matched to a gene: 11. This CDR3 comprises 15 residues. Germline CDR1 MNHEY, CDR2 SVGAGI. CDR3 sequence (DNA): TGTGCCAGCACCGATCGGACAGGGCGGAGCACTGAAGCTTTCTTT. This encodes CASTDRTGRSTEAFF.

The rearrangement links TRBV5-1 to TRBJ2-1; D is unresolved. Per the germline V gene, CDR1 is SGHRS and CDR2 is YFSETQ. The CDR3 length is 11 residues. V lost 4 bases and J 5 bases, leaving 4 bases between the germline ends. DNA for the CDR3: TGCGCCAGCAGCGTCCACAATGAGCAGTTCTTC. It is translated as CASSVHNEQFF. The full variable domain, with the rest looked up from reference TRBV5-1 and TRBJ2-1, is KAGVTQTPRYLIKTRGQQVTLSCSPISGHRSVSWYQQTPGQGLQFLFEYFSETQRNKGNFPGRFSGRQFSNSRSEMNVSTLELGDSALYLCASSVHNEQFFGPGTRLTVL.

This rearrangement joins TRBV25-1 to TRBJ1-2; no clear D gene. Germline assignment: CDR1 MGHDK and CDR2 SYGVNS. V lost 3 bases to trimming and J lost 8 bases, with 13 bases between them. The CDR3 consists of 13 residues. As DNA, the CDR3 is TGTGCCAGCAGTGATAACACCCCGCGGGGCTACACCTTC. This sequence encodes CASSDNTPRGYTF.

The chain has TRBV5-1 and TRBJ1-3, with 8 bases fitting TRBD1. Losses at the gene ends were 2 bases for V and 0 bases for J; bases not matched to a gene: 4. This CDR3 is 16 amino acids long. Germline assignment: CDR1 SGHRS and CDR2 YFSETQ. CDR3 in DNA: TGCGCCAGCAGCTTAAGACAGGGGAGCTCTGGAAACACCATATATTTT. Encoded protein: CASSLRQGSSGNTIYF. The whole variable domain, remainder taken from reference TRBV5-1 and TRBJ1-3, is KAGVTQTPRYLIKTRGQQVTLSCSPISGHRSVSWYQQTPGQGLQFLFEYFSETQRNKGNFPGRFSGRQFSNSRSEMNVSTLELGDSALYLCASSLRQGSSGNTIYFGEGSWLTVV.

About this clone itself: This specimen includes other DNA sequences encoding the same CDR3. The chain joins TRBV29-1 to TRBJ1-1; TRBD1 is a possible D gene (5 bases). Germline V gene data show CDR1 as SQVTM and CDR2 as ANQGSEA. Trimming pared 7 bases from V and 5 bases from J, leaving 17 bases between. The CDR3 runs to 13 residues. Here the CDR3 DNA reads TGCAGCGGCAGAAGGGGTCGTGGGACTGAAGCTTTCTTT. It translates to CSGRRGRGTEAFF. The variable domain in full, completed from reference TRBV29-1 and TRBJ1-1, reads SAVISQKPSRDICQRGTSLTIQCQVDSQVTMMFWYRQQPGQSLTLIATANQGSEATYESGFVIDKFPISRPNLTFSTLTVSNMSPEDSSIYLCSGRRGRGTEAFFGQGTRLTVV.

V and J are TRBV29-1 and TRBJ2-5; 9 positions match TRBD1. CDR1 and CDR2 from the germline V gene are SQVTM and ANQGSEA. J was trimmed by 7 bases and V by 8 bases; bases with no gene match: 8. The CDR3 contains 12 residues. This chain's CDR3 is CSHGGQGGTQYF. CDR3 DNA sequence: TGCAGCCACGGGGGACAGGGAGGGACCCAGTACTTC. The full variable domain, completed using reference TRBV29-1 and TRBJ2-5, is SAVISQKPSRDICQRGTSLTIQCQVDSQVTMMFWYRQQPGQSLTLIATANQGSEATYESGFVIDKFPISRPNLTFSTLTVSNMSPEDSSIYLCSHGGQGGTQYFGPGTRLLVL.

The chain employs TRBV6-1 and TRBJ1-1, with 8 bases that match TRBD1. V gave up 4 bases and J gave up 3 bases; unmatched junction bases: 7. Germline CDR1 MNHNS, CDR2 SASEGT. The CDR3 is 15 residues long. This CDR3 is CASSASPGGHTEAFF. In DNA form, the CDR3 reads TGTGCCAGCAGTGCCAGCCCAGGGGGCCACACTGAAGCTTTCTTT.

The rearrangement links TRBV7-6 to TRBJ2-1, with D perhaps TRBD2 (5 bases). This CDR3 has 15 amino acids. Trimming pared 0 bases from V and 0 bases from J, leaving 6 bases between. Germline V gene lookup returns CDR1 SGHVS and CDR2 FNYEAQ. The CDR3: CASSLAAVSYNEQFF. The CDR3 bases are TGTGCCAGCAGCTTAGCAGCGGTCTCCTACAATGAGCAGTTCTTC.

The CDR3 DNA sequence: TGCGCCAGCAGCTTGGCCGGGGACAGGGGAAACACCATATATTTT. Translation gives CASSLAGDRGNTIYF. The chain is built from TRBV5-1 and TRBJ1-3; 8 bases line up with TRBD1. The ends lost 0 bases at V and 4 bases at J; junction bases unmatched: 3. This CDR3 region has 15 residues. Germline V gives CDR1 SGHRS, CDR2 YFSETQ. Full variable domain (missing parts from reference TRBV5-1 and TRBJ1-3): KAGVTQTPRYLIKTRGQQVTLSCSPISGHRSVSWYQQTPGQGLQFLFEYFSETQRNKGNFPGRFSGRQFSNSRSEMNVSTLELGDSALYLCASSLAGDRGNTIYFGEGSWLTVV.

The rearrangement joins TRBV5-1 to TRBJ1-2; the match to TRBD1 covers 9 bases. The germline CDR1 and CDR2 sequences are SGHRS and YFSETQ. CDR3 size: 15 residues. V gave up 0 bases and J gave up 3 bases; unmatched junction bases: 3. The CDR3 here is CASSLEGQGYYGYTF. Here the CDR3 DNA reads TGCGCCAGCAGCTTGGAGGGACAGGGATACTATGGCTACACCTTC. Full variable domain (missing parts from reference TRBV5-1 and TRBJ1-2): KAGVTQTPRYLIKTRGQQVTLSCSPISGHRSVSWYQQTPGQGLQFLFEYFSETQRNKGNFPGRFSGRQFSNSRSEMNVSTLELGDSALYLCASSLEGQGYYGYTFGSGTRLTVV.

The chain carries TRBV11-3 and TRBJ1-1; D is uncertain. V lost 5 bases and J lost 2, with 6 bases in between. The CDR3 length is 12 residues. CDR1 is SGHNT and CDR2 is YENEEA in the germline V gene. The CDR3 DNA sequence: TGTGCCAGCAGCCGTGCCAACACTGAAGCTTTCTTT. It yields the protein CASSRANTEAFF.

V gene TRBV29-1 combines with J gene TRBJ1-2, with TRBD1 as a possible D gene (5 bases). Trimming pared 8 bases from V and 3 bases from J, leaving 16 bases between. The CDR3 contains 13 residues. Germline V gene sequence: CDR1 SQVTM, CDR2 ANQGSEA. The CDR3 loop reads CSSTTGTDYGYTF. The CDR3 nucleotides read TGCAGCTCAACAACCGGGACGGACTATGGCTACACCTTC.

The chain recombines TRBV30 with TRBJ1-5, with 9 bases that match TRBD1. CDR1 is GTSNPN and CDR2 is SVGIG in the germline V gene (reference sequence). V shed 2 bases, J shed 5 bases, and the junction held 10 bases outside the gene matches. CDR3 length: 16 residues. DNA of the CDR3: TGTGCCTGGAGTACACAGGGACAGGGCGGTTATCAGCCCCAGCATTTT. This sequence encodes CAWSTQGQGGYQPQHF.

The J gene is TRBJ2-3, the V gene TRBV7-2; 8 nucleotides agree with TRBD2. V was clipped by 2 bases and J by 4 bases; unmatched bases: 5. The length of the CDR3 is 15 residues. Per germline, CDR1 SGHTA and CDR2 FQGNSA. CDR3 DNA sequence: TGTGCCAGCAGCTTAAGCGGGAGCAACTCAGATACGCAGTATTTT. Amino acids: CASSLSGSNSDTQYF. The full variable domain, completed using reference TRBV7-2 and TRBJ2-3, is GAGVSQSPSNKVTEKGKDVELRCDPISGHTALYWYRQSLGQGLEFLIYFQGNSAPDKSGLPSDRFSAERTGGSVSTLTIQRTQQEDSAVYLCASSLSGSNSDTQYFGPGTRLTVL.

The chain combines TRBV10-3 with TRBJ1-2; perhaps TRBD1 as D (5 bases). The CDR3 totals 14 residues. Looked up from germline, CDR1 is ENHRY and CDR2 is SYGVKD. V shed 4 bases and J shed 0 bases, with 9 bases lying between them. The CDR3 bases are TGTGCCATCAGTGGGCAGGGCTCTAACTATGGCTACACCTTC. It yields the protein CAISGQGSNYGYTF.

The chain's CDR3 is CASGARGNYEQYF. CDR3 coding DNA: TGTGCCAGCGGGGCGCGGGGAAACTACGAGCAGTACTTC. The chain joins TRBV2 to TRBJ2-7, with D possibly matching TRBD2 (6 bases). The CDR3 is 13 amino acids. Germline V gene sequence: CDR1 SNHLY, CDR2 FYNNEI. Trimming left V 8 bases short and J 3 bases short, with 14 bases between.